This is a list of T cell receptor beta chains from one sample in a study of technical replicates of blood from a few donors. The table came from immunoSEQ multiplex PCR; TCRdb's copy has only in-frame clones and leaves some out. Here the sample spans tens of thousands of clones, roughly 92% being singletons. The sample comprised T cells isolated from PBMCs. The receptors stem from a human donor in good health. Each CDR3 is given without its conserved first and last residue. Fields, in order: clone size, V gene, D gene, J gene, CDR3 protein. D genes are given only for firm matches. Not all rows give a size; the values are once, few, many and, for expanded clones, a class.

NA	TRBV7-2	NA	TRBJ2-4	ASSLEDRNIQY
NA	TRBV28	NA	TRBJ1-1	ASTGGLFQNTEAF
NA	TRBV6-1	TRBD1	TRBJ1-2	ASSESDRGPYGYT
NA	TRBV27	NA	TRBJ1-2	ASSSTTTIWNYGYT
NA	TRBV7-3	NA	TRBJ1-5	ASSPGPGNNQPQH
NA	TRBV5-4	NA	TRBJ1-5	ASSLGGAHQPQH
NA	TRBV7-9	TRBD1	TRBJ2-7	ASRSRQGISYEQY
NA	TRBV19	NA	TRBJ1-2	ASSIFEGRDGYT
NA	TRBV27	TRBD1	TRBJ2-7	ASSSGQGAYEQY
NA	TRBV4-1	TRBD1	TRBJ2-1	ASSQDGTGGGEQF
NA	TRBV7-6	TRBD2	TRBJ2-3	ASSIAGGLTDTQY
NA	TRBV4-1	NA	TRBJ1-1	ASSQEGGSAF
once	TRBV5-6	NA	TRBJ1-2	ASSLANYGYT
NA	TRBV9	NA	TRBJ2-7	ASSDSNWSQEQY
NA	TRBV28	TRBD1	TRBJ1-3	ASRGQGTGNTIY
NA	TRBV10-3	NA	TRBJ1-1	ATGPGHLSEGTEAF
NA	TRBV27	NA	TRBJ1-3	ASSLGTASGNTIY
NA	TRBV2	TRBD2	TRBJ2-1	ASSDFLSGSRNEQF
once	TRBV19	NA	TRBJ2-7	ASSRRGPPYEQY
NA	TRBV27	TRBD1	TRBJ2-3	ASSLTGLHTDTQY
NA	TRBV6-5	TRBD1	TRBJ1-1	ASSNGQGGAF
NA	TRBV6-5	NA	TRBJ1-2	ASSPGPGERGYT
NA	TRBV5-1	NA	TRBJ1-1	ASSLDAGNTEAF
NA	TRBV11-2	NA	TRBJ1-2	ASSIDPTTPFYGYT
NA	TRBV7-9	NA	TRBJ2-1	ASSGLAGTYNEQF
NA	TRBV2	NA	TRBJ1-2	ASGLTANYGYT
NA	TRBV9	NA	TRBJ1-1	ASSPRGTEAF
NA	TRBV27	TRBD2	TRBJ2-7	ASSLSGRIHEQY
NA	TRBV5-4	TRBD1	TRBJ2-1	ASSPTGANEQF
NA	TRBV27	NA	TRBJ2-7	ASSLAGLNYEQY
NA	TRBV9	TRBD2	TRBJ2-5	ASSVGSSGGLETQY
NA	TRBV6-5	NA	TRBJ1-2	ASSYSGPPGDYGYT
few	TRBV2	TRBD1	TRBJ1-4	ASRSGTGLF
once	TRBV7-9	NA	TRBJ2-7	ASSLLDNYEQY
NA	TRBV18	NA	TRBJ2-7	ASSPDLAGEQY